Listed below are T cell receptor beta chains from one sample, sequenced in a study of cytomegalovirus exposure and HLA in healthy donors. Here immunoSEQ multiplex PCR was the method, and the copy in TCRdb shows in-frame clones only, minus some. The table has 100,000 to 150,000 clones, about 70% seen once. Material for sequencing was PBMCs. The receptors were gathered from a male donor in good health and CMV-seronegative. Both conserved end residues are part of each CDR3. Fields, in order: D gene, CDR3 length, V gene, J gene, clone size, CDR3 DNA, CDR3 protein. A D gene is named only where the DNA matches it firmly. A clone size is listed for some rows: how often the clone was seen (once, few, many), or a class if it is expanded.

>TRBD1|18|TRBV19|TRBJ1-3|once
TGTGCCAGTAGTTCCCGACAGGGAGCGGCGGCCTCTGGAAACACCATATATTTT
CASSSRQGAAASGNTIYF
>NA|13|TRBV7-2|TRBJ2-7|NA
TGTGCCAGCAGCCGGACGGGGGCCTACGAGCAGTACTTC
CASSRTGAYEQYF
>TRBD2|13|TRBV6-1|TRBJ2-1|NA
TGTGCCAGCAGTAGAACTAGCGAATATTTGCAGTTCTTC
CASSRTSEYLQFF
>TRBD1|13|TRBV14|TRBJ2-7|NA
TGTGCCAGCAGCGGGATCAGGGGGCGCGAGCAGTACTTC
CASSGIRGREQYF
>NA|15|TRBV11-3|TRBJ1-1|few
TGTGCCAGCAGCTCCCAGACAGGCATGAACACTGAAGCTTTCTTT
CASSSQTGMNTEAFF
>TRBD2|15|TRBV13|TRBJ2-1|NA
TGTGCCAGCAGCTTAGGCCGACTAGCGGGGAGAGAGCAGTTCTTC
CASSLGRLAGREQFF
>TRBD1|17|TRBV5-1|TRBJ2-2|NA
TGCGCCAGCAGCGTCGCAGCACAGGGGACGAACACCGGGGAGCTGTTTTTT
CASSVAAQGTNTGELFF
>TRBD1|16|TRBV7-2|TRBJ1-2|NA
TGTGCCAGCCTCCGGGACAGCGGTCAGGAGAATAGTGGCTACACCTTC
CASLRDSGQENSGYTF
>NA|15|TRBV5-4|TRBJ2-3|few
TGTGCCAGCAGCTTGTGGTTCCGGGGCACAGATACGCAGTATTTT
CASSLWFRGTDTQYF
>NA|16|TRBV5-1|TRBJ2-4|NA
TGCGCCAGCACCGGGGGAGAGGGTTTAGCCAAAAACATTCAGTACTTC
CASTGGEGLAKNIQYF
>NA|17|TRBV7-2|TRBJ2-2|NA
TGTGCCAGCAGCTGGGGACACCAAATGGGGGACACCGGGGAGCTGTTTTTT
CASSWGHQMGDTGELFF
>TRBD1|15|TRBV19|TRBJ1-5|NA
TGTGCCAGTAGTATTGGCTCAGGGGGCGACCCGCCCCAGCATTTT
CASSIGSGGDPPQHF
>NA|16|TRBV11-2|TRBJ2-1|NA
TGTGCCAGCAGCTCCGAAGGTGCAGGTCGAGGGGGTGAGCAGTTCTTC
CASSSEGAGRGGEQFF
>NA|12|TRBV7-2|TRBJ2-3|NA
TGTGCCAGCAGCTTAGAAACTTATACGCAGTATTTT
CASSLETYTQYF
>TRBD1|14|TRBV2|TRBJ2-3|NA
TGTGCCAGCAGTGCCAACAGGGGGACAGATACGCAGTATTTT
CASSANRGTDTQYF
>NA|15|TRBV7-8|TRBJ1-3|NA
TGTGCCAGCAGCAAGACAGTAAGCTCTGGAAACACCATATATTTT
CASSKTVSSGNTIYF
>TRBD2|19|TRBV27|TRBJ2-1|NA
TGTGCCAGCAGTTTCCTCCTAGCGGGAGGGAGCGGCTCCTACAATGAGCAGTTCTTC
CASSFLLAGGSGSYNEQFF
>NA|15|TRBV4-3|TRBJ1-2|NA
TGCGCCAGCAGCCAAGAACTGGGCTCGGGGTATGGCTACACCTTC
CASSQELGSGYGYTF
>NA|16|TRBV15|TRBJ1-3|few
TGTGCCACCAGCAGTACTATATCCGACTCTGGAAACACCATATATTTT
CATSSTISDSGNTIYF
>NA|16|TRBV18|TRBJ1-4|NA
TGTGCCAGCTCACCAAGCCAACAGAGAGCTAATGAAAAACTGTTTTTT
CASSPSQQRANEKLFF
>NA|14|TRBV30|TRBJ2-1|NA
TGTGCCTGGACGAAGGGACTGGGCTACAATGAGCAGTTCTTC
CAWTKGLGYNEQFF
>NA|16|TRBV6-4|TRBJ2-3|NA
TGTGCCATCGACGTAACCCGTGGGGGCCACAGAGATACGCAGTATTTT
CAIDVTRGGHRDTQYF